A selection of T cell receptor beta chains follows, all from one sample in a study of technical replicates of blood from a few donors. TCRdb's table, derived via immunoSEQ multiplex PCR, lists solely in-frame clones and lacks some. The sample holds roughly 79,000 clones, 80% to 90% seen once. Sequencing input: PBMCs. The receptors derive from a human donor in good health. Some clones in this sample may be carry-over from other donors' samples. Both conserved end residues are part of each CDR3. The D gene is left open where the match is weak. Where a row states a size, it is once, few, many or the class of an expanded clone; other rows omit it.

V,D,size,J,CDR3,DNA
TRBV6-1,TRBD2,NA,TRBJ2-5,CASSELRGGRETQYF,TGTGCCAGCAGTGAACTCCGGGGGGGCCGGGAGACCCAGTACTTC
TRBV15,TRBD1,NA,TRBJ1-1,CATSRDKDAGGKAFF,TGTGCCACCAGCAGAGATAAGGATGCAGGGGGCAAAGCTTTCTTT
TRBV15,NA,few,TRBJ2-7,CATSRDPIGAEQYF,TGTGCCACCAGCAGAGATCCTATTGGGGCCGAGCAGTACTTC
TRBV6-1,TRBD1,NA,TRBJ2-3,CASSEGQGASDTQYF,TGTGCCAGCAGTGAAGGTCAGGGGGCCTCAGATACGCAGTATTTT
TRBV4-1,TRBD1,NA,TRBJ2-1,CASSQGLDRGKRNEQFF,TGCGCCAGCAGCCAAGGGCTGGACAGGGGGAAGAGAAATGAGCAGTTCTTC
TRBV5-6,NA,NA,TRBJ2-2,CASSLYGVGLNTGELFF,TGTGCCAGCAGCTTGTACGGGGTCGGACTGAACACCGGGGAGCTGTTTTTT
TRBV7-2,TRBD1,NA,TRBJ1-4,CASSPGGQDVEKLFF,TGTGCCAGCAGCCCTGGGGGACAGGACGTTGAAAAACTGTTTTTT
TRBV5-1,TRBD2,NA,TRBJ2-1,CASSISSGGFEQFF,TGCGCCAGCAGCATCTCTAGCGGGGGTTTTGAGCAGTTCTTC
TRBV9,NA,NA,TRBJ2-2,CASSVKATGELFF,TGTGCCAGCAGCGTAAAAGCTACCGGGGAGCTGTTTTTT
TRBV5-8,NA,few,TRBJ1-5,CASSLHREQPQHF,TGTGCCAGCAGCCTGCACCGGGAACAGCCCCAGCATTTT
TRBV20-1,NA,NA,TRBJ1-2,CSARAGYGYTF,TGCAGTGCGAGGGCCGGGTATGGCTACACCTTC
TRBV11-3,NA,NA,TRBJ2-7,CASSEGPSYEQYF,TGTGCCAGCAGCGAGGGCCCCTCCTACGAGCAGTACTTC
TRBV7-9,TRBD2,NA,TRBJ2-7,CASSSRWTSGPYEQYF,TGTGCCAGCAGCTCCCGCTGGACTAGCGGTCCCTACGAGCAGTACTTC
TRBV7-2,TRBD1,NA,TRBJ1-1,CASSSGQGERAFF,TGTGCCAGCAGCTCGGGACAGGGGGAAAGGGCTTTCTTT
TRBV7-2,NA,NA,TRBJ2-5,CASTGYVEETQYF,TGTGCCAGCACGGGGTATGTCGAAGAGACCCAGTACTTC
TRBV7-9,TRBD1,few,TRBJ1-6,CASSDGTGGTPLHF,TGTGCCAGCAGCGATGGGACAGGGGGAACACCCCTCCACTTT
TRBV4-2,NA,NA,TRBJ2-3,CASSQFGGSTDTQYF,TGTGCCAGCAGCCAATTCGGGGGAAGTACAGATACGCAGTATTTT
TRBV19,TRBD2,NA,TRBJ2-3,CASSKLAGSTDTQYF,TGTGCCAGTAGCAAACTAGCGGGGAGCACAGATACGCAGTATTTT
TRBV4-3,NA,NA,TRBJ1-2,CASSQERGGGYTF,TGCGCCAGCAGCCAAGAACGGGGTGGGGGCTACACCTTC
TRBV5-1,TRBD1,NA,TRBJ1-1,CASSLGDPGGTEAFF,TGCGCCAGCAGCTTGGGGGATCCAGGGGGCACTGAAGCTTTCTTT
TRBV5-5,NA,NA,TRBJ1-1,CASSLRGINTEAFF,TGTGCCAGCAGCTTGCGCGGAATAAACACTGAAGCTTTCTTT
TRBV27,NA,NA,TRBJ2-5,CASSFAGLGQETQYF,TGTGCCAGCAGTTTTGCGGGGCTGGGGCAAGAGACCCAGTACTTC
TRBV15,NA,once,TRBJ1-4,CATSREPGVFEKLFF,TGTGCCACCAGCAGAGAACCAGGGGTCTTTGAAAAACTGTTTTTT
TRBV12-5,TRBD2,NA,TRBJ2-4,CASGLAGGSKNIQYF,TGTGCTAGTGGTTTGGCCGGGGGGAGCAAAAACATTCAGTACTTC
TRBV13,NA,NA,TRBJ1-1,CASSFLTGAEAFF,TGTGCCAGCAGCTTTTTGACAGGAGCTGAAGCTTTCTTT
TRBV7-6,TRBD2,NA,TRBJ2-7,CASSLTLAGAGSAGPLYEQYF,TGTGCCAGCAGCTTGACACTAGCGGGGGCCGGGTCGGCGGGACCACTCTACGAGCAGTACTTC
TRBV19,NA,NA,TRBJ1-2,CASRLSMGGSYGYTF,TGTGCCAGTCGCTTATCTATGGGGGGAAGCTATGGCTACACCTTC
TRBV7-2,TRBD2,NA,TRBJ2-1,CASSWRLAANEQFF,TGTGCCAGCAGCTGGCGACTAGCCGCGAATGAGCAGTTCTTC
TRBV30,TRBD1,NA,TRBJ2-7,CAWGQGPFF,TGTGCCTGGGGACAGGGACCTTTTTTC
TRBV9,NA,NA,TRBJ2-5,CASSVDSQETQYF,TGTGCCAGCAGCGTAGACAGCCAAGAGACCCAGTACTTC
TRBV6-1,TRBD2,NA,TRBJ2-1,CASGSGTNYNEQFF,TGTGCCAGCGGATCTGGGACTAACTACAATGAGCAGTTCTTC
TRBV7-2,TRBD1,NA,TRBJ1-2,CASSSGQGYGYTF,TGTGCCAGCAGCTCCGGACAGGGCTACGGCTACACCTTC
TRBV16,TRBD1,NA,TRBJ1-2,CASSPQTGSGYTF,TGTGCCAGCAGCCCTCAGACAGGGTCTGGCTACACCTTC
TRBV5-1,TRBD1,few,TRBJ2-5,CASSAQGPQETQYF,TGCGCCAGCAGCGCACAGGGGCCCCAAGAGACCCAGTACTTC
TRBV14,NA,NA,TRBJ2-6,CASSLQGPGANVLTF,TGTGCCAGCAGCCTACAGGGACCCGGGGCCAACGTCCTGACTTTC
TRBV7-6,TRBD2,NA,TRBJ2-1,CASSTAPRASGIVSDEQFF,TGTGCCAGCAGCACTGCACCTCGGGCTAGCGGGATCGTCAGCGATGAGCAGTTCTTC
TRBV7-3,NA,once,TRBJ2-3,CASSLKGGGGDTQYF,TGTGCCAGCAGCTTAAAGGGGGGGGGCGGAGATACGCAGTATTTT
TRBV7-9,TRBD2,few,TRBJ2-1,CASSTSGAYNEQFF,TGTGCCAGTTCGACTAGCGGTGCCTACAATGAGCAGTTCTTC
TRBV4-2,NA,few,TRBJ2-3,CASRQGVLTDTQYF,TGTGCCAGCAGACAGGGTGTGTTGACAGATACGCAGTATTTT